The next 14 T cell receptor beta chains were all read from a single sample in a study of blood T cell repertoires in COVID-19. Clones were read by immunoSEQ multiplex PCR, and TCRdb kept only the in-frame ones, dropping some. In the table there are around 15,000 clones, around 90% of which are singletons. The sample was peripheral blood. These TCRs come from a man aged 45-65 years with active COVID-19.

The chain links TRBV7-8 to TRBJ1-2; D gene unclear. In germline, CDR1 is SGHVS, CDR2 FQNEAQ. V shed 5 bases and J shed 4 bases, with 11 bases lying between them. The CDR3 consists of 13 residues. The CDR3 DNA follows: TGTGCCAGCAGCCTCGGGTATACCTATGGCTACACCTTC. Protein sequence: CASSLGYTYGYTF.

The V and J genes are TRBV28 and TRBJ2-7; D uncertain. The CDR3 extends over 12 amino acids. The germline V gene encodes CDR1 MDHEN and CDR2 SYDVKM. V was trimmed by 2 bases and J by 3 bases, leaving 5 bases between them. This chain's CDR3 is CASSLNGYEQYF. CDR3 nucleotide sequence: TGTGCCAGCAGTTTAAACGGCTACGAGCAGTACTTC. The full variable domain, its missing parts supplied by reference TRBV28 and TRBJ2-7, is DVKVTQSSRYLVKRTGEKVFLECVQDMDHENMFWYRQDPGLGLRLIYFSYDVKMKEKGDIPEGYSVSREKKERFSLILESASTNQTSMYLCASSLNGYEQYFGPGTRLTVT.

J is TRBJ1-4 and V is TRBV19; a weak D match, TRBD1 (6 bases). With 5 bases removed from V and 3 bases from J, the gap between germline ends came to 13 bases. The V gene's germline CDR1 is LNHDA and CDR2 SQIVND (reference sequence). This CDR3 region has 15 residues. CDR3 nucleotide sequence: TGTGCCAGTAGTGTTCGCAGGGGCGCTAATGAAAAACTGTTTTTT. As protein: CASSVRRGANEKLFF. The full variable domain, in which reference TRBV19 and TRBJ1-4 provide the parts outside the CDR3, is DGGITQSPKYLFRKEGQNVTLSCEQNLNHDAMYWYRQDPGQGLRLIYYSQIVNDFQKGDIAEGYSVSREKKESFPLTVTSAQKNPTAFYLCASSVRRGANEKLFFGSGTQLSVL.

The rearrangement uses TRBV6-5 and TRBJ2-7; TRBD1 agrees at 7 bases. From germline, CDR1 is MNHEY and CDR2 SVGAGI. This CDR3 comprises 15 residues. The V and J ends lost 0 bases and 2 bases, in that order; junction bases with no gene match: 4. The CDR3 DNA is TGTGCCAGCAGTTACTCGACAGGGAAACCCTACGAGCAGTACTTC. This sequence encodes CASSYSTGKPYEQYF.

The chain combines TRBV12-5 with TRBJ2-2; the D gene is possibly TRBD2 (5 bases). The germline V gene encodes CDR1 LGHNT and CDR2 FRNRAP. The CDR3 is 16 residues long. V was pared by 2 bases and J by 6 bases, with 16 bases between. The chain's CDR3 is CASGLHSRTPPGELFF. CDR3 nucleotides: TGTGCTAGTGGTTTGCATAGTCGGACTCCTCCCGGGGAGCTGTTTTTT.

This CDR3 reads CASSQGAASYTF. Written as DNA, the CDR3 is TGTGCCAGCAGCCAAGGGGCCGCGAGCTACACCTTC. The chain couples TRBV14 to TRBJ1-2; D not resolved. The CDR3 spans 12 residues. CDR1 is SGHDN, CDR2 FVKESK, per germline. Trimming took off 1 base at V and 9 bases at J, with 9 bases between the two ends.

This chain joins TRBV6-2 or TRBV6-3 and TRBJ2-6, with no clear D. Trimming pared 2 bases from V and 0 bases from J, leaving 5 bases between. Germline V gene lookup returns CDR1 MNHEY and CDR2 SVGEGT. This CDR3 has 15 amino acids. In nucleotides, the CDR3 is TGTGCCAGCAGTTACGGAGACTCTGGGGCCAACGTCCTGACTTTC. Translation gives CASSYGDSGANVLTF.

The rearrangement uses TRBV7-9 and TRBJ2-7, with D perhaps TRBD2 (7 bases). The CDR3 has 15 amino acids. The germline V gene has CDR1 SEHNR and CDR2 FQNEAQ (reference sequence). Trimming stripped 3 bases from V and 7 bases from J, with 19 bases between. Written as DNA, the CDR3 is TGTGCCAGCAGCTTGGGGGGGCAGGAGGTTCGGGAGCAGTACTTC. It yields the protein CASSLGGQEVREQYF.

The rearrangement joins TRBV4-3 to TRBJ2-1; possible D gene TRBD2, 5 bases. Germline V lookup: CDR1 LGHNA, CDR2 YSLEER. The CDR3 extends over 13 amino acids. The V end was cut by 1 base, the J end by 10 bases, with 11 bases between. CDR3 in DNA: TGCGCCAGCAGCCAAGGAGTGGGAGACGAGCAGTTCTTC. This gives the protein CASSQGVGDEQFF.

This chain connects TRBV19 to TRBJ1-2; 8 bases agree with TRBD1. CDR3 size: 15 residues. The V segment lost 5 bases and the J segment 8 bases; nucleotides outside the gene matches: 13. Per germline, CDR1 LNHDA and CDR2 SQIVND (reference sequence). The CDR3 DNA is TGTGCCAGTAGTGCCGGACAGGGTGGAGGTTGGGGCTACACCTTC. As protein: CASSAGQGGGWGYTF.

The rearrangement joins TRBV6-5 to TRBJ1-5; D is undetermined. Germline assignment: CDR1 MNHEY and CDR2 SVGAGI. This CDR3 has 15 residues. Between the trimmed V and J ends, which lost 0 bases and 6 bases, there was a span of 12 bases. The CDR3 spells CASSYSAEVGQPQHF. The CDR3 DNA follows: TGTGCCAGCAGTTACTCAGCCGAAGTCGGTCAGCCCCAGCATTTT.

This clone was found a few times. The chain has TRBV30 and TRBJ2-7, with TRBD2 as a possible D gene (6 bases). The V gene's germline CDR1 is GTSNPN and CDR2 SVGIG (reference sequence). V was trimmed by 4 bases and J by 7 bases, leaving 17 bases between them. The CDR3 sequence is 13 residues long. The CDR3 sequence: CAWTAGRLKEQYF. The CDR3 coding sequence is TGTGCCTGGACGGCGGGGCGCTTAAAGGAGCAGTACTTC.

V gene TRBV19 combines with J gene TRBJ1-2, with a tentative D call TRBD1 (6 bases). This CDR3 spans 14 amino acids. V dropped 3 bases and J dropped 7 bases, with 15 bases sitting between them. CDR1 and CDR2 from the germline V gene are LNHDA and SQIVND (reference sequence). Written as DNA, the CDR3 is TGTGCCAGTAGTATCGGGCAGGGGTATGCTGGCTACACCTTC. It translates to CASSIGQGYAGYTF.

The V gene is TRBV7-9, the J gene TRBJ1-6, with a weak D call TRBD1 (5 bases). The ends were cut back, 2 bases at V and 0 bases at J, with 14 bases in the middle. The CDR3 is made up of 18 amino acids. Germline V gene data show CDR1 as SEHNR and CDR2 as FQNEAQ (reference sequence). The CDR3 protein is CASSLPSDRSSYNSPLHF. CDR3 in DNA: TGTGCCAGCAGCTTACCCAGTGACAGAAGCTCCTATAATTCACCCCTCCACTTT.